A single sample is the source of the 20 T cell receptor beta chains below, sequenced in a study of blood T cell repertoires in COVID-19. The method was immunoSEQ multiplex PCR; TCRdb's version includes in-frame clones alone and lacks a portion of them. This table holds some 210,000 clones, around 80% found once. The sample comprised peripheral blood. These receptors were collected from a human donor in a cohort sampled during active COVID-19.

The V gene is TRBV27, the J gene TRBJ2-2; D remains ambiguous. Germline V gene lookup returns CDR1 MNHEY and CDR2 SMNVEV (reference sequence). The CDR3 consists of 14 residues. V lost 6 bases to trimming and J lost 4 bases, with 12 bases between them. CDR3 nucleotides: TGTGCCAGCAGAGCAGGATCACGCACCGGGGAGCTGTTTTTT. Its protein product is CASRAGSRTGELFF.

The CDR3 coding sequence is TGTGCCAGTAGGACGAACGGGTTGCCTAGCGGGGCCACCGGGGAGCTGTTTTTT. Its translation is CASRTNGLPSGATGELFF. V gene TRBV19 combines with J gene TRBJ2-2, with 9 bases that match TRBD2. J was trimmed by 4 bases and V by 6 bases; bases with no gene match: 15. Germline assignment: CDR1 LNHDA and CDR2 SQIVND (reference sequence). The length of the CDR3 is 18 residues.

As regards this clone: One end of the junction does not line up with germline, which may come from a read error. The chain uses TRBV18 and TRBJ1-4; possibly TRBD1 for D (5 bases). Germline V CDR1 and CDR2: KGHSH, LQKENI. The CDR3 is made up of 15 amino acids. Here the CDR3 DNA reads TGTGCCAGCTCGCCACAGGCCGGGGTTCTCGAAAAACTGTTTTTT. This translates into CASSPQAGVLEKLFF.

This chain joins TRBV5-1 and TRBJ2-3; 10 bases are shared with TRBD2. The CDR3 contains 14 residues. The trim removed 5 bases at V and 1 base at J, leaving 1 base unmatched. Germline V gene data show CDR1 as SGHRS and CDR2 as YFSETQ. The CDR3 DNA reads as TGCGCCAGCAGTACTAGCGGGGGCACAGATACGCAGTATTTT. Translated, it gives CASSTSGGTDTQYF.

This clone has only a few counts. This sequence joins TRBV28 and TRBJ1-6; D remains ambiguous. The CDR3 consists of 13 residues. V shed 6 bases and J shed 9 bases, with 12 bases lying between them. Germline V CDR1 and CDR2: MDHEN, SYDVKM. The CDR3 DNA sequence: TGTGCCAGCAGGATGGTCTTGGCTTCACCCCTCCACTTT. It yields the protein CASRMVLASPLHF.

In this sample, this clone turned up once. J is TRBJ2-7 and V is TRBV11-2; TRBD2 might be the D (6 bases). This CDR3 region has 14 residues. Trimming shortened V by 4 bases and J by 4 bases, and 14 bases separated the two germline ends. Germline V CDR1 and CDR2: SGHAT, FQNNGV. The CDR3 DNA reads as TGTGCCAGCAGCTCGGGACTTTATTCGTACGAGCAGTACTTC. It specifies CASSSGLYSYEQYF. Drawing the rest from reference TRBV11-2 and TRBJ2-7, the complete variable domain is EAGVAQSPRYKIIEKRQSVAFWCNPISGHATLYWYQQILGQGPKLLIQFQNNGVVDDSQLPKDRFSAERLKGVDSTLKIQPAKLEDSAVYLCASSSGLYSYEQYFGPGTRLTVT.

The CDR3 here is CASSLLAAGSTQYF. The CDR3 DNA is TGTGCCAGCAGTTTGCTCGCAGCGGGAAGTACGCAGTATTTT. This sequence joins TRBV28 and TRBJ2-3; 7 bases line up with TRBD2. The germline V gene encodes CDR1 MDHEN and CDR2 SYDVKM. The CDR3 loop spans 14 amino acids. V shed 3 bases and J 8 bases; nucleotides not matched to a gene: 8. The whole variable domain, filled in from reference TRBV28 and TRBJ2-3, reads DVKVTQSSRYLVKRTGEKVFLECVQDMDHENMFWYRQDPGLGLRLIYFSYDVKMKEKGDIPEGYSVSREKKERFSLILESASTNQTSMYLCASSLLAAGSTQYFGPGTRLTVL.

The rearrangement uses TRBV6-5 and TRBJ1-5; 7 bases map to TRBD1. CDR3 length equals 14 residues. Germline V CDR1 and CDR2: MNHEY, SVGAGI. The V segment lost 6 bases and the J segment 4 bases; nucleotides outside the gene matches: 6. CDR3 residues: CASSLGGSNQPQHF. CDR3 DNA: TGTGCCAGCAGCTTAGGGGGCTCAAATCAGCCCCAGCATTTT.

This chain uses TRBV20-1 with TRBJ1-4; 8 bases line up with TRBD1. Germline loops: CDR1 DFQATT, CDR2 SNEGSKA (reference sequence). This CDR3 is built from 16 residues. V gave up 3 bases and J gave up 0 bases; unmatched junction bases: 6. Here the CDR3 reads CSASQGAGATNEKLFF. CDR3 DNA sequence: TGCAGTGCTAGTCAGGGGGCCGGGGCAACTAATGAAAAACTGTTTTTT.

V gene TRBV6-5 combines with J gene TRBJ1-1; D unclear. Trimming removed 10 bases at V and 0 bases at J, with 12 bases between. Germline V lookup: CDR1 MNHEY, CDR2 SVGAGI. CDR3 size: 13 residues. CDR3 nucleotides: TGTGCCACCCTAAGGGAGGTGAACACTGAAGCTTTCTTT. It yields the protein CATLREVNTEAFF.

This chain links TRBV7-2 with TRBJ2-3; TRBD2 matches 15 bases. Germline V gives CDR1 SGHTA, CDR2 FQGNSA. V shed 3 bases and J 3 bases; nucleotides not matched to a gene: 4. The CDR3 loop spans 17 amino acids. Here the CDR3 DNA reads TGTGCCAGCAGCTTGGGGACTAGCGGGGGGCGAACAGATACGCAGTATTTT. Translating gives CASSLGTSGGRTDTQYF.

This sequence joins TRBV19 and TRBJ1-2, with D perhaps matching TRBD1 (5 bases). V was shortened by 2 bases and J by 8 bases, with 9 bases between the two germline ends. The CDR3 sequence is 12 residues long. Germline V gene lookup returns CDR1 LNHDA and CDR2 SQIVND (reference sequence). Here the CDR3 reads CASSIRQGGYTF. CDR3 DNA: TGTGCCAGTAGTATACGGCAGGGAGGCTACACCTTC. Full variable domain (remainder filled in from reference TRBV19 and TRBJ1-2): DGGITQSPKYLFRKEGQNVTLSCEQNLNHDAMYWYRQDPGQGLRLIYYSQIVNDFQKGDIAEGYSVSREKKESFPLTVTSAQKNPTAFYLCASSIRQGGYTFGSGTRLTVV.

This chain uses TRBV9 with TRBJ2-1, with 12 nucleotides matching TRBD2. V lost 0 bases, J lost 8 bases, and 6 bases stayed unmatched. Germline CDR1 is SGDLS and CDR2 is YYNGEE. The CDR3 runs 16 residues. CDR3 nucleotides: TGTGCCAGCAGCGTAGGGACTAGCGGGATTGGGGATGAGCAGTTCTTC. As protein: CASSVGTSGIGDEQFF.

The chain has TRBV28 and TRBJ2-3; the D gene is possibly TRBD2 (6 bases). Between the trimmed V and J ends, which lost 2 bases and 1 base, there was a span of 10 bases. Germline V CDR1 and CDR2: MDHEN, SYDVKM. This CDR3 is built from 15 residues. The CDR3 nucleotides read TGTGCCAGCAGTTTAGGGACTGGGGGCACAGATACGCAGTATTTT. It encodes CASSLGTGGTDTQYF.

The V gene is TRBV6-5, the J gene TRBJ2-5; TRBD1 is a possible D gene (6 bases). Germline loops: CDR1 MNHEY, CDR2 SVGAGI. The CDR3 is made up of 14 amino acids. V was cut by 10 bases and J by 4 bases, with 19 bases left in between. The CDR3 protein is CATTPTGTRETQYF. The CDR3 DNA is TGTGCCACCACCCCCACCGGGACAAGAGAGACCCAGTACTTC.

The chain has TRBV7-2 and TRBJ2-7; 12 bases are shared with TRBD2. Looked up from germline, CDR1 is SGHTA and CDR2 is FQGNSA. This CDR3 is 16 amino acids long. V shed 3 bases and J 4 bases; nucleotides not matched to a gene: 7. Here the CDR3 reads CASSFLAGGPEYEQYF. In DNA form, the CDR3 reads TGTGCCAGCAGCTTTCTAGCGGGAGGGCCAGAGTACGAGCAGTACTTC.

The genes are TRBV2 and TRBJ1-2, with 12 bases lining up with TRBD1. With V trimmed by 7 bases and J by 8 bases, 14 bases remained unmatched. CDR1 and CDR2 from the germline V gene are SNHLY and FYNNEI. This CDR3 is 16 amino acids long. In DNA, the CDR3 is TGTGCCAGCACTCCCGGGACAGGGGGCGAAGTCGGCGGCTACACCTTC. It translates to CASTPGTGGEVGGYTF. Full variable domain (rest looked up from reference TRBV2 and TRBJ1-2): EPEVTQTPSHQVTQMGQEVILRCVPISNHLYFYWYRQILGQKVEFLVSFYNNEISEKSEIFDDQFSVERPDGSNFTLKIRSTKLEDSAMYFCASTPGTGGEVGGYTFGSGTRLTVV.

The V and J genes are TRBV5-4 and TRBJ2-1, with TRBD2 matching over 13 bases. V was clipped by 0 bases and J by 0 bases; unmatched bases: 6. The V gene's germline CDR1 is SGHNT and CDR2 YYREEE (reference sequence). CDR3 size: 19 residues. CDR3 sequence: CASSLATSGRASSYNEQFF. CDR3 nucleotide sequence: TGTGCCAGCAGCTTGGCCACTAGCGGGAGGGCCAGCTCCTACAATGAGCAGTTCTTC.

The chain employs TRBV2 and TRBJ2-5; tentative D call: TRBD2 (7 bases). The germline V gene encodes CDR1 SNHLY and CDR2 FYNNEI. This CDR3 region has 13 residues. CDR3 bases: TGTACTAGTAATAGGGGGAGGGAAGAGACCCAGTACTTC. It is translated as CTSNRGREETQYF.

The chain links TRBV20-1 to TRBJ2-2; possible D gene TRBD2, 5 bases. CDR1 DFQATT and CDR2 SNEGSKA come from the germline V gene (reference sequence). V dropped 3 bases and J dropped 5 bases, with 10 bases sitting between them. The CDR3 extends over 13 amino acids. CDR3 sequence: CSASTGMTGELFF. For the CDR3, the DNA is TGCAGTGCTAGTACGGGAATGACCGGGGAGCTGTTTTTT.